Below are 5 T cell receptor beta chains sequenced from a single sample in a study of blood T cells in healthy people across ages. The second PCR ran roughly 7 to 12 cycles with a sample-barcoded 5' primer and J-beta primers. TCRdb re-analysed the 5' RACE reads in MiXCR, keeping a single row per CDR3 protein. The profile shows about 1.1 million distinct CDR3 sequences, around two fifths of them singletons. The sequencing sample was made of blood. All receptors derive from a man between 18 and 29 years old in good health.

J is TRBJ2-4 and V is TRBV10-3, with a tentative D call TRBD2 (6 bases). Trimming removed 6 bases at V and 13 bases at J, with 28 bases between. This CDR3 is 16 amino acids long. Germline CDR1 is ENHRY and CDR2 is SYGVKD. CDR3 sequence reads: CAIRVRKQGRGNEQYF. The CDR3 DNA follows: TGTGCCATCAGAGTGAGGAAGCAGGGCCGGGGGAATGAGCAGTACTTC.

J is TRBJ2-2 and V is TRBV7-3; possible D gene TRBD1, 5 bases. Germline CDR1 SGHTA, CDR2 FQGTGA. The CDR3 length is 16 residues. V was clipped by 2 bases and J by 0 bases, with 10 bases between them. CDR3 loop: CASSLGYRSNTGELFF. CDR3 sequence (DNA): TGTGCCAGCAGCTTAGGTTACAGGTCGAACACCGGGGAGCTGTTTTTT.

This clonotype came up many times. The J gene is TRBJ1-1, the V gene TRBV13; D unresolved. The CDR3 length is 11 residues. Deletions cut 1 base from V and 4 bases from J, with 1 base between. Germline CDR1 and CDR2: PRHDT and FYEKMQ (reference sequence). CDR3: CASSLVTEAFF. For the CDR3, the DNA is TGTGCCAGCAGCTTAGTCACTGAAGCTTTCTTT. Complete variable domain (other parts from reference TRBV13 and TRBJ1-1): AAGVIQSPRHLIKEKRETATLKCYPIPRHDTVYWYQQGPGQDPQFLISFYEKMQSDKGSIPDRFSAQQFSDYHSELNMSSLELGDSALYFCASSLVTEAFFGQGTRLTVV.

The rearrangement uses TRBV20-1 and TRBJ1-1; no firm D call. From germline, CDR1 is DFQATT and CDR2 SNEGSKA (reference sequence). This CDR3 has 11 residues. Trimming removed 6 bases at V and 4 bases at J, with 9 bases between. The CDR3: CSAKVATEAFF. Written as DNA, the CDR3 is TGCAGTGCCAAGGTTGCCACTGAAGCTTTCTTT.

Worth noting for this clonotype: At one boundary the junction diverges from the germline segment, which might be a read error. The CDR3 coding sequence is TGTGCCAGCAGTTTACACAGGGACAATCGGCCCCAGCATTTT. It yields the protein CASSLHRDNRPQHF. V usage is TRBV12-3 or TRBV12-4 and J usage is TRBJ1-5; D might be TRBD1 (6 bases). The CDR3 consists of 14 residues.